These 24 T cell receptor beta chains were all obtained from the same sample, sequenced in a study of blood T cells in healthy people across ages. Alongside a J-beta primer mix, a sample-barcoded 5' primer served in a second PCR lasting about 6 to 12 cycles. TCRdb independently ran MiXCR on the 5' RACE reads; one entry per CDR3 protein. The sample has 450,000 to 600,000 distinct CDR3 sequences, about 27% seen once. Another study also made use of these data, one on T cells of mothers and their children.

The sequenced sample consisted of blood. The origin of the receptors is a boy between 2 and 10 years old in good health.

The rearrangement joins TRBV24-1 to TRBJ1-2; D gene uncertain. Germline V gene lookup returns CDR1 KGHDR and CDR2 SFDVKD. Trimming shortened V by 9 bases and J by 6 bases, and 16 bases separated the two germline ends. This CDR3 region has 13 residues. The CDR3 region is CATVAFVIDGYTF. The CDR3 bases are TGTGCCACCGTTGCGTTTGTTATCGATGGCTACACCTTC.

CDR3 DNA: TGTGCCAGCAGATCCCCAGGACCCGTCTACGAGCAGTACTTC. This translates into CASRSPGPVYEQYF. The chain carries TRBV6-6 and TRBJ2-7; D ambiguous. The ends were cut back, 6 bases at V and 3 bases at J, with 15 bases in the middle. The CDR3 has 14 amino acids. The V gene's germline CDR1 is MNHNY and CDR2 SVGAGI (reference sequence).

The rearrangement uses TRBV3-1 and TRBJ1-4; weak D call: TRBD1 (5 bases). V shed 5 bases and J shed 5 bases, with 12 bases lying between them. The length of the CDR3 is 14 residues. Germline values: CDR1 LGHDT, CDR2 YNNKEL (reference sequence). CDR3 nucleotides: TGTGCCAGCAGCGACCGGGACCGAAATGAAAAACTGTTTTTT. It is translated as CASSDRDRNEKLFF.

This sequence joins TRBV2 and TRBJ1-2; 8 bases fit TRBD1. CDR1 and CDR2 from the germline V gene are SNHLY and FYNNEI. There are 14 residues in the CDR3. The V segment lost 2 bases and the J segment 7 bases; nucleotides outside the gene matches: 6. The CDR3 spells CASSEMQGALGYTF. Written as DNA, the CDR3 is TGTGCCAGCAGTGAAATGCAGGGGGCGCTTGGCTACACCTTC.

This clonotype has only one observation. An end of the junction differs from the germline gene, which may be a read error. The rearrangement joins TRBV5-1 to TRBJ2-5; 8 bases match TRBD1. CDR3 length: 15 amino acids. The V gene's germline CDR1 is SGHRS and CDR2 YFSETQ. CDR3 DNA: TGTGCCAGCAGCTTATACTCCAGGGGGCGGGAGACCCAGTACTTC. Its protein is CASSLYSRGRETQYF.

This chain connects TRBV2 to TRBJ2-2; 10 positions match TRBD2. V was clipped by 8 bases and J by 3 bases; unmatched bases: 9. The germline gives CDR1 SNHLY, CDR2 FYNNEI. There are 16 residues in the CDR3. As DNA, the CDR3 is TGTGCCAGCCGAGACCCTAGCGGGAGATACACCGGGGAGCTGTTTTTT. It encodes CASRDPSGRYTGELFF. Full variable domain (outside the CDR3, taken from reference TRBV2 and TRBJ2-2): EPEVTQTPSHQVTQMGQEVILRCVPISNHLYFYWYRQILGQKVEFLVSFYNNEISEKSEIFDDQFSVERPDGSNFTLKIRSTKLEDSAMYFCASRDPSGRYTGELFFGEGSRLTVL.

This clonotype was recorded a few times. This chain links TRBV20-1 with TRBJ2-1; possibly TRBD2 for D (6 bases). Per germline, CDR1 DFQATT and CDR2 SNEGSKA (reference sequence). The CDR3 length is 12 residues. The CDR3 coding sequence is TGCAGGGTCGGGGCTAGCGCCAATGAGCAGTTCTTC. This sequence encodes CRVGASANEQFF.

The chain uses TRBV7-2 and TRBJ1-2; possible D gene TRBD1, 6 bases. Looked up from germline, CDR1 is SGHTA and CDR2 is FQGNSA. CDR3 length equals 13 residues. The germline V and J ends were trimmed by 7 bases and 4 bases, with 13 bases remaining between them. In DNA, the CDR3 is TGTGCCAGCACCGGGGGAGGGGGCTATGGCTACACCTTC. This encodes CASTGGGGYGYTF.

This clonotype turned up a few times. The chain couples TRBV12-3 or TRBV12-4 to TRBJ2-5, with 8 bases lining up with TRBD1. V lost 4 bases to trimming and J lost 0 bases; unmatched junction nucleotides: 7. The CDR3 extends over 16 amino acids. CDR3 protein: CASSSPGQGYQETQYF. Written as DNA, the CDR3 is TGTGCCAGCAGTTCCCCCGGACAGGGTTACCAAGAGACCCAGTACTTC.

On this clonotype itself: Sequence at one end of the junction differs from germline and may be a read error. V gene TRBV20-1 combines with J gene TRBJ2-1; 9 nucleotides align to TRBD2. The CDR3 contains 15 residues. CDR1 is DFQATT and CDR2 is SNEGSKA in the germline V gene (reference sequence). CDR3 sequence reads: CSANSGSRSYNERFF. The CDR3 bases are TGCAGTGCTAATAGCGGGAGCCGCTCCTACAATGAGCGGTTCTTC.

This clonotype has more than one count but fewer than ten. This chain links TRBV5-1 with TRBJ2-4; 14 bases match TRBD2. The CDR3 length is 15 residues. Germline trimming cut 1 base from V and 15 bases from J; bases unmatched to any gene: 9. The V gene's germline CDR1 is SGHRS and CDR2 YFSETQ. The DNA of the CDR3 is TGCGCCAGCAGCTTGTTGGGACTAGCGGGAGAAATCCGGTACTTC. As protein: CASSLLGLAGEIRYF.

The chain employs TRBV3-1 and TRBJ1-6; D is possibly TRBD1 (5 bases). Germline V gives CDR1 LGHDT, CDR2 YNNKEL (reference sequence). The CDR3 totals 13 residues. V lost 7 bases and J lost 9, with 13 bases in between. The CDR3 DNA reads as TGTGCCAGCACTCAAGTGGGGGGTTCACCCCTCCACTTT. This encodes CASTQVGGSPLHF. Drawing the rest from reference TRBV3-1 and TRBJ1-6, the complete variable domain is DTAVSQTPKYLVTQMGNDKSIKCEQNLGHDTMYWYKQDSKKFLKIMFSYNNKELIINETVPNRFSPKSPDKAHLNLHINSLELGDSAVYFCASTQVGGSPLHFGNGTRLTVT.

This clonotype showed up just a few times. In DNA, the CDR3 is TGTGCCAGCAGCGGATTCAAAGGGGGCGCTTCGGGAAACACCATATATTTT. Translated, it gives CASSGFKGGASGNTIYF. This rearrangement joins TRBV9 to TRBJ1-3, with 7 bases matching TRBD1. V trimming: 3 bases; J trimming: 4 bases; junction bases outside the gene matches: 13. The CDR3 runs to 17 residues. Germline lookup yields CDR1 SGDLS and CDR2 YYNGEE.

The J gene is TRBJ2-7, the V gene TRBV7-2, with D unresolved. The germline V and J ends were trimmed by 5 bases and 1 base, with 15 bases remaining between them. Germline V gene sequence: CDR1 SGHTA, CDR2 FQGNSA. The CDR3 is made up of 15 amino acids. CDR3 bases: TGTGCCAGCAGCGTCGACCCTAGTGGATCCTACGAGCAGTACTTC. Protein sequence: CASSVDPSGSYEQYF.

In its sample, this clonotype was seen a few times. The chain uses TRBV7-9 and TRBJ2-1; 14 nucleotides line up with TRBD2. Per germline, CDR1 SEHNR and CDR2 FQNEAQ (reference sequence). The CDR3 totals 17 residues. The ends lost 4 bases at V and 1 base at J; junction bases unmatched: 3. Here the CDR3 reads CASSSTSGGGSYNEQFF. Here the CDR3 DNA reads TGTGCCAGCAGCTCGACTAGCGGGGGGGGATCCTACAATGAGCAGTTCTTC.

In the case of this clonotype: A much larger clone is a single base away; this may be a read error. The chain employs TRBV11-1 and TRBJ2-5; perhaps TRBD1 as D (6 bases). Germline V CDR1 and CDR2: SGHAT, FQDESV (reference sequence). The CDR3 sequence is 12 residues long. The CDR3 sequence: CASNLQGETQYF. As DNA, the CDR3 is TGTGCCAGCAACTTACAGGGAGAGACCCAGTACTTC.

This clonotype occurred a few times. The V and J genes are TRBV12-3 or TRBV12-4 and TRBJ1-6, with D perhaps TRBD1 (5 bases). Deletions cut 3 bases from V and 8 bases from J, with 14 bases between. The CDR3 length is 15 residues. This CDR3 is CASSFRDLSYSPLHF. The DNA of the CDR3 is TGTGCCAGCAGTTTCCGGGACTTATCATATTCACCCCTCCACTTT.

The chain joins TRBV20-1 to TRBJ2-7; D is unresolved. V was trimmed by 6 bases and J by 7 bases, leaving 16 bases between them. Germline V gene data show CDR1 as DFQATT and CDR2 as SNEGSKA (reference sequence). The CDR3 length is 12 residues. DNA for the CDR3: TGCAGTGCAAGGACCCAGGTCGGGGAGCAGTACTTC. It translates to CSARTQVGEQYF.

This clonotype was seen more than once but under ten times. The rearrangement uses TRBV5-5 and TRBJ1-1; D is possibly TRBD1 (5 bases). Germline assignment: CDR1 SGHKS and CDR2 YYEKEE (reference sequence). The ends were cut back, 0 bases at V and 1 base at J, with 16 bases in the middle. The CDR3 is 17 amino acids. This chain's CDR3 is CASSLGWPGTTNTEAFF. The CDR3 DNA follows: TGTGCCAGCAGCTTGGGTTGGCCGGGGACGACGAACACTGAAGCTTTCTTT.

This chain connects TRBV12-3 or TRBV12-4 to TRBJ2-5; TRBD2 matches at 7 bases. Trimming took 5 bases from V and 7 from J; bases not matched to a gene: 10. The CDR3 has 14 residues. This CDR3 is CASSIDSWGGTQYF. Written as DNA, the CDR3 is TGTGCCAGCAGTATTGACAGCTGGGGGGGGACCCAGTACTTC.

The rearrangement uses TRBV5-1 and TRBJ2-5; weak D call: TRBD1 (5 bases). The J call may not be correct, given that the DNA end is closer to TRBJ2-1. The germline CDR1 and CDR2 sequences are SGHRS and YFSETQ. This CDR3 has 14 amino acids. DNA for the CDR3: TGCGCCAGCAGCCTTGACAGCTACAGGAATGAGCAGTTCTTC. Protein product: CASSLDSYRNEQFF.

This clonotype has a handful of counts. The chain couples TRBV7-2 to TRBJ1-4, with a tentative D call TRBD1 (5 bases). The CDR3 extends over 15 amino acids. Germline loops: CDR1 SGHTA, CDR2 FQGNSA. Trimming removed 3 bases from V and 7 bases from J, with 15 bases in between. The CDR3 sequence: CASSFGAGRAEKLFF. CDR3 DNA: TGTGCCAGCAGCTTCGGGGCAGGCAGGGCTGAAAAACTGTTTTTT.

In its sample, this clonotype was seen a few times. The chain links TRBV20-1 to TRBJ2-3, with 15 bases aligning to TRBD2. Germline CDR1 is DFQATT and CDR2 is SNEGSKA (reference sequence). V lost 4 bases to trimming and J lost 4 bases; unmatched junction nucleotides: 6. The CDR3 runs 16 residues. This CDR3 is CSAKKGLAGGADTQYF. The CDR3 DNA follows: TGCAGTGCTAAAAAGGGACTAGCGGGAGGAGCAGATACGCAGTATTTT.

The genes are TRBV12-3 or TRBV12-4 and TRBJ2-7; D remains unclear. TRBJ2-5 explains the end of the DNA better; the J call may be wrong. The CDR3 sequence is 14 residues long. The CDR3 region is CASRRTLLGETQYF. The CDR3 nucleotides are TGTGCCAGCAGGCGGACCCTATTGGGGGAGACCCAGTACTTC.